This T cell receptor (beta chain) was profiled in a study of T-cell memory formation after mild COVID-19. Concerning this clonotype itself: Its antigen is currently unknown.

Germline CDR1 and CDR2: SGHTA and FQGNSA. This CDR3 has 16 amino acids. Trimming left V 1 base short and J 3 bases short, with 16 bases between. With constant-segment primers, 5'RACE yielded cDNA libraries of TCR alpha and TCR beta that carried sample barcodes and UMIs. TCRdb passed the 5' RACE reads through MiXCR, listing each CDR3 protein once. The sample includes fewer than 300,000 distinct CDR3 sequences, around 17% of them seen just once. Regarding the study as a whole: Later expanders leaned toward CD4+, whereas clones contracting from day 15 to 85 were balanced CD4/CD8. Within pre-infection memory, some responding clones were found, suggesting cross-reactive memory joined. Those CD4+ clones that contracted were mainly in CM and EM (CD8+ ones in EMRA).

This receptor was taken from a man aged 18 to 35 who had mild COVID-19 (a few samples of this study predate the infection). Cell type and time point are not known. Input material: PBMCs or a T cell subset sorted from them (not recorded which). The rearrangement uses TRBV7-2 and TRBJ2-7, with a tentative D call TRBD2 (6 bases). CDR3 loop: CASSLDLTSGDYEQYF. The CDR3 DNA follows: TGTGCCAGCAGCTTAGACCTGACCTCGGGAGACTACGAGCAGTACTTC.